This record looks at one TCR beta chain sequence and its context. J lost 10 bases, V lost 6 bases, and 11 bases had no gene match. Germline V lookup: CDR1 SQVTM, CDR2 ANQGSEA. This CDR3 has 13 residues. The data derive from a study of T-cell memory formation after mild COVID-19. TCRdb reprocessed the 5' RACE reads with MiXCR, giving one entry per CDR3 protein. The sample lists 450,000 or so distinct CDR3 sequences, 20% occurring once. This TCR was sampled from an adult woman who had mild COVID-19 (a few samples of this study predate the infection). Cell type and time point are not known. Sequenced input: PBMCs or a T cell subset sorted from them (not recorded which). The genes are TRBV29-1 and TRBJ2-1; the match to TRBD2 covers 8 bases. The CDR3 DNA sequence: TGCAGCGTGACCCTGCGGGAGGCCAGGGAGCAGTTCTTC. It encodes CSVTLREAREQFF.